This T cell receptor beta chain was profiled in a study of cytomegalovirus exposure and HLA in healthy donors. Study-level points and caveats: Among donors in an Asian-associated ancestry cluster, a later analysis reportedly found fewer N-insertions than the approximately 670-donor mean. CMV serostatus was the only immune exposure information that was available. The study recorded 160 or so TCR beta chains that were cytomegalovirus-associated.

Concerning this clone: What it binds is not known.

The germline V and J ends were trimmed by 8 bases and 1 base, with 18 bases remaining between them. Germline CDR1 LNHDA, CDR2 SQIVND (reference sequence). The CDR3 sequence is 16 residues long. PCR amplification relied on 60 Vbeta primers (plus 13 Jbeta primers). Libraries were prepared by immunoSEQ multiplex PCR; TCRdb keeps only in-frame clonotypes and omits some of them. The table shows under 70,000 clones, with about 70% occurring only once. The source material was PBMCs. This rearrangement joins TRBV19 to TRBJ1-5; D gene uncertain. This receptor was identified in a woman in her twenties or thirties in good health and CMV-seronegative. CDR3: CASGSLTPRSNQPQHF. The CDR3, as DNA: TGTGCCAGTGGCAGTCTTACTCCCAGGAGCAATCAGCCCCAGCATTTT.